The 16 T cell receptor beta chains in this list originate from one sample, sequenced in a study of T-cell memory formation after mild COVID-19. TCRdb re-derived calls from the 5' RACE reads in MiXCR, one entry per CDR3 protein. Among around 99,000 distinct CDR3 sequences listed, approximately 15% were seen once. Sequenced: PBMCs or a T cell subset sorted from them (not recorded which). The origin of the receptors is a man aged 18 to 29 who had mild COVID-19 (a few samples of this study predate the infection). Cell type and time point are not known.

The chain carries TRBV20-1 and TRBJ2-7; a weak D match, TRBD1 (6 bases). The CDR3 spans 12 residues. Trimming took off 6 bases at V and 1 base at J, with 10 bases between the two ends. CDR1 DFQATT and CDR2 SNEGSKA come from the germline V gene (reference sequence). The CDR3 region is CSAHRESYEQYF. DNA for the CDR3: TGCAGTGCCCACAGGGAATCCTACGAGCAGTACTTC.

In its sample, this clonotype was seen a few times. The rearrangement uses TRBV9 and TRBJ1-6; D possibly corresponds to TRBD1 (5 bases). The CDR3 totals 15 residues. Deletions cut 0 bases from V and 9 bases from J, with 13 bases between. From germline, CDR1 is SGDLS and CDR2 YYNGEE. This CDR3 is CASSVARGNSSPLHF. The DNA for the CDR3 is TGTGCCAGCAGCGTAGCTCGGGGGAACAGTTCACCCCTCCACTTT.

This clonotype has a handful of counts. The J gene is TRBJ2-1, the V gene TRBV29-1, with D possibly matching TRBD2 (6 bases). The CDR3 sequence is 13 residues long. The V and J ends lost 8 bases and 1 base respectively, with 12 bases between them. The germline V gene encodes CDR1 SQVTM and CDR2 ANQGSEA. DNA of the CDR3: TGCAGCTCCCTAGCGCCTTCCTACAATGAGCAGTTCTTC. Its translation: CSSLAPSYNEQFF.

The rearrangement joins TRBV5-6 to TRBJ1-2; TRBD1 is a possible D gene (6 bases). There are 15 residues in the CDR3. The germline CDR1 and CDR2 sequences are SGHDT and YYEEEE. Trimming stripped 5 bases from V and 4 bases from J, with 18 bases between. The CDR3 loop is CASSLRGVGSYGYTF. CDR3 nucleotides: TGTGCCAGCAGTCTGAGGGGGGTTGGAAGCTATGGCTACACCTTC.

This clonotype was seen repeatedly, ten times or more. The J gene is TRBJ2-3, the V gene TRBV20-1, with 7 bases lining up with TRBD1. The V gene's germline CDR1 is DFQATT and CDR2 SNEGSKA (reference sequence). The V segment lost 5 bases and the J segment 0 bases; nucleotides outside the gene matches: 5. CDR3 size: 14 residues. This CDR3 is CSADRVASTDTQYF. CDR3 DNA sequence: TGCAGTGCTGACAGGGTTGCAAGCACAGATACGCAGTATTTT.

This clonotype appeared a few times. The V and J genes are TRBV27 and TRBJ2-6, with D tentatively TRBD1 (6 bases). V shed 5 bases and J shed 4 bases, with 15 bases lying between them. Per germline, CDR1 MNHEY and CDR2 SMNVEV (reference sequence). CDR3 length: 16 amino acids. CDR3: CASSSIGGSGANVLTF. As DNA, the CDR3 is TGTGCCAGCAGTAGCATTGGGGGCTCCGGGGCCAACGTCCTGACTTTC.

The V and J genes are TRBV6-1 and TRBJ1-3; D call uncertain. CDR1 and CDR2 (germline): MNHNS, SASEGT. Between the trimmed V and J ends, which lost 5 bases and 0 bases, there was a span of 11 bases. There are 15 residues in the CDR3. The DNA for the CDR3 is TGTGCCAGCAGTAACGATTTCGGCTCTGGAAACACCATATATTTT. Amino acids: CASSNDFGSGNTIYF.

This clonotype was seen more than once but under ten times. The chain joins TRBV4-1 to TRBJ1-1; D is unresolved. Germline CDR1 is MGHRA and CDR2 is YSYEKL. CDR3 length equals 15 residues. V gave up 0 bases and J gave up 0 bases, with 8 bases separating them. CDR3 sequence: CASSQDARLNTEAFF. The CDR3 nucleotides read TGCGCCAGCAGCCAAGACGCACGGTTGAACACTGAAGCTTTCTTT.

The table lists this clonotype with a few counts. The V gene is TRBV20-1, the J gene TRBJ1-2, with D hard to call. Trimming left V 1 base short and J 4 bases short, with 13 bases between. CDR1 is DFQATT, CDR2 SNEGSKA, per germline (reference sequence). This CDR3 comprises 14 residues. The CDR3 loop is CSARVYGDGYGYTF. The CDR3 DNA follows: TGCAGTGCTAGAGTTTACGGGGATGGCTATGGCTACACCTTC.

This clonotype appeared a few times. The chain carries TRBV6-5 and TRBJ2-1; a weak D match, TRBD2 (5 bases). This CDR3 spans 14 amino acids. The ends were cut back, 9 bases at V and 6 bases at J, with 18 bases in the middle. Germline loops: CDR1 MNHEY, CDR2 SVGAGI. In nucleotides, the CDR3 is TGTGCCAGTCGGGAATCTTCCATAAGCAATGAGCAGTTCTTC. Its translation: CASRESSISNEQFF.

This clonotype has more than one count but fewer than ten. This chain uses TRBV7-3 with TRBJ2-3; TRBD2 is a possible D gene (7 bases). This CDR3 region has 15 residues. Trimming stripped 3 bases from V and 4 bases from J, with 14 bases between. Germline CDR1 and CDR2: SGHTA and FQGTGA. As DNA, the CDR3 is TGTGCCAGCAGCTTGGTCGGCGGGGGCCCAGATACGCAGTATTTT. This gives the protein CASSLVGGGPDTQYF. The full variable domain, in which reference TRBV7-3 and TRBJ2-3 provide the parts outside the CDR3, is GAGVSQTPSNKVTEKGKYVELRCDPISGHTALYWYRQSLGQGPEFLIYFQGTGAADDSGLPNDRFFAVRPEGSVSTLKIQRTERGDSAVYLCASSLVGGGPDTQYFGPGTRLTVL.

The chain combines TRBV7-9 with TRBJ2-1; the match to TRBD2 covers 11 bases. The V gene end was trimmed by 2 bases and the J gene end by 4 bases; junction bases not matched to a gene: 7. Germline assignment: CDR1 SEHNR and CDR2 FQNEAQ (reference sequence). CDR3 length equals 17 residues. CDR3 DNA: TGTGCCAGCAGCTTACCAGAACTAGCGGGGGATTACAATGAGCAGTTCTTC. Encoded protein: CASSLPELAGDYNEQFF.

The CDR3 region is CASSQYAGGTGELFF. The DNA of the CDR3 is TGCGCCAGCAGCCAATATGCGGGGGGGACCGGGGAGCTGTTTTTT. The rearrangement uses TRBV4-1 and TRBJ2-2, with 9 bases that match TRBD2. The CDR3 contains 15 residues. Germline V gene sequence: CDR1 MGHRA, CDR2 YSYEKL. With 2 bases clipped from V and 5 bases from J, the junction kept 3 bases outside the gene matches.

The genes are TRBV11-2 and TRBJ2-6; D call uncertain. Trimming took 1 base from V and 11 from J, leaving 12 bases between them. In germline, CDR1 is SGHAT, CDR2 FQNNGV. There are 14 residues in the CDR3. The CDR3 loop reads CASSLVAPPYVLTF. The DNA of the CDR3 is TGTGCCAGCAGCTTAGTGGCCCCCCCTTACGTCCTGACTTTC.

The chain carries TRBV5-1 and TRBJ2-7, with a possible D match to TRBD2 (5 bases). CDR1 and CDR2 from the germline V gene are SGHRS and YFSETQ. There are 15 residues in the CDR3. V shed 4 bases and J shed 0 bases, with 14 bases lying between them. CDR3 sequence: CASSDLTGSSYEQYF. Written as DNA, the CDR3 is TGCGCCAGCAGCGACCTGACGGGGAGCTCCTACGAGCAGTACTTC.

The chain combines TRBV2 with TRBJ2-1; perhaps TRBD1 as D (6 bases). This CDR3 has 13 amino acids. From germline, CDR1 is SNHLY and CDR2 FYNNEI. V was shortened by 3 bases and J by 5 bases, with 8 bases between the two germline ends. The CDR3 DNA reads as TGTGCCAGCAGTGACCCAGGGGACAATGAGCAGTTCTTC. As protein: CASSDPGDNEQFF.